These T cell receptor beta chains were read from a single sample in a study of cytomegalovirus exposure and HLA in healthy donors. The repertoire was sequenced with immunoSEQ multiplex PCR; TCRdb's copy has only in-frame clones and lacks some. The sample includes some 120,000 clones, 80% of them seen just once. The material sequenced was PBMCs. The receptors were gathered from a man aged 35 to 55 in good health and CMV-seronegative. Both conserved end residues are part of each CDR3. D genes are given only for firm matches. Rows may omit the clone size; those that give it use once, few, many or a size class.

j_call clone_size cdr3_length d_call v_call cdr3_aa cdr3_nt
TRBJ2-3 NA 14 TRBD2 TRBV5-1 CASRTSGSPDTQYF TGCGCCAGCCGCACTAGCGGGAGCCCAGATACGCAGTATTTT
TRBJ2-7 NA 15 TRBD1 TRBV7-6 CASSGIRDRAYEQYF TGTGCCAGCAGCGGGATCCGGGACAGGGCCTACGAGCAGTACTTC
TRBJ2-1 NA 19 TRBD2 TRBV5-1 CASSPGTSGGVSSYNEQFF TGCGCCAGCAGCCCAGGGACTAGCGGGGGGGTTAGCTCCTACAATGAGCAGTTCTTC
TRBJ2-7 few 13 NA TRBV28 CASSSPQGYEQYF TGTGCCAGCAGTTCACCCCAGGGGTACGAGCAGTACTTC
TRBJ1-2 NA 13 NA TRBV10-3 CAITRMGGYGYTF TGTGCCATCACCCGGATGGGAGGGTATGGCTACACCTTC
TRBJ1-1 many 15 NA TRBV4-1 CASSQTDGENTEAFF TGCGCCAGCAGCCAAACAGACGGGGAGAACACTGAAGCTTTCTTT
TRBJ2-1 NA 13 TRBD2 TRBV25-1 CASSPAGNNEQFF TGTGCCAGCAGTCCAGCGGGAAACAATGAGCAGTTCTTC
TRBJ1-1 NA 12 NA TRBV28 CASSHSYTEAFF TGTGCCAGCAGCCACAGCTACACTGAAGCTTTCTTT
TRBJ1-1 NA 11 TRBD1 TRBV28 CASSQDRGAFF TGTGCCAGCAGCCAGGACAGGGGAGCTTTCTTT
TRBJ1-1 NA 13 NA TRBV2 CASSGELTIEAFF TGTGCCAGCAGCGGGGAACTCACTATTGAAGCTTTCTTT
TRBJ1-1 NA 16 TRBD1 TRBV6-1 CASSEYRTGGNTEAFF TGTGCCAGCAGTGAGTACAGGACAGGGGGGAACACTGAAGCTTTCTTT
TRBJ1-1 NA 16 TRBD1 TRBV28 CASSANLGQGVTEAFF TGTGCCAGCAGTGCTAACCTGGGACAGGGGGTAACTGAAGCTTTCTTT
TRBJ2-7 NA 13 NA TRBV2 CASRADGTYEQYF TGTGCCAGCAGGGCGGACGGGACCTACGAGCAGTACTTC
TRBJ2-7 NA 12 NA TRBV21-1 CASSKGTYEQYF TGTGCCAGCAGCAAAGGTACCTACGAGCAGTACTTC
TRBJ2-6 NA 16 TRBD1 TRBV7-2 CASSLGTGTGANVLTF TGTGCCAGCAGCTTAGGGACAGGGACCGGGGCCAACGTCCTGACTTTC
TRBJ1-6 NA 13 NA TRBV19 CASSSEWNSPLHF TGTGCCAGTAGTTCAGAATGGAATTCACCCCTCCACTTT
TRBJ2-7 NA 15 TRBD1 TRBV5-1 CASSPGQASSYEQYF TGCGCCAGCAGCCCAGGACAGGCCAGCTCCTACGAGCAGTACTTC
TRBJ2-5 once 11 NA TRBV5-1 CASKEEETQYF TGCGCCAGCAAAGAGGAAGAGACCCAGTACTTC
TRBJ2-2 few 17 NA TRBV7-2 CASSSLRYGSYTGELFF TGTGCCAGCAGCTCCCTACGCTACGGGAGCTACACCGGGGAGCTGTTTTTT
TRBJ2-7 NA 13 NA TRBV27 CASSSYRTYEQYF TGTGCCAGCAGTTCTTATAGAACCTACGAGCAGTACTTC
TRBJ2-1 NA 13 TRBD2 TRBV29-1 CSAGGVLHNEQFF TGCAGCGCGGGAGGGGTACTCCACAATGAGCAGTTCTTC
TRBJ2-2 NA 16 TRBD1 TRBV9 CASSRTGDSNTGELFF TGTGCCAGCAGCAGGACAGGGGACTCCAACACCGGGGAGCTGTTTTTT
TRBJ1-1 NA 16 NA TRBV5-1 CASTHKDSNSNTEAFF TGCGCCAGCACACACAAGGACAGTAATTCGAACACTGAAGCTTTCTTT
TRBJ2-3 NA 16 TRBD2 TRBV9 CASSTGTSGSTDTQYF TGTGCCAGCAGCACGGGGACTAGCGGGAGCACAGATACGCAGTATTTT
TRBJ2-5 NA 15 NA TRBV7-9 CASSRVLAHQETQYF TGTGCCAGCTCCCGAGTACTAGCTCACCAAGAGACCCAGTACTTC
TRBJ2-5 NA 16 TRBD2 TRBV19 CASSAGGRTYQETQYF TGTGCCAGTAGTGCGGGGGGTAGGACCTACCAAGAGACCCAGTACTTC
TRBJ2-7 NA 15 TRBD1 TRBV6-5 CASRPRTGGTYEQYF TGTGCCAGCAGGCCTCGGACAGGGGGTACTTACGAGCAGTACTTC
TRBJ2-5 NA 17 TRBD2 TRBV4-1 CASSQDHTSGKWVTQYF TGCGCCAGCAGCCAAGATCACACTAGCGGGAAGTGGGTGACCCAGTACTTC
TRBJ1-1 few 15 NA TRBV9 CASSARDNMNTEAFF TGTGCCAGCAGCGCCCGGGACAACATGAACACTGAAGCTTTCTTT
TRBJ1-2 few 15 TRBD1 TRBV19 CASSLGQGFRSGYTF TGTGCCAGTAGTTTGGGACAGGGGTTTCGGAGTGGTTACACCTTC
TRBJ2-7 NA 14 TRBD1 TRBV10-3 CAISEIQGAGEQYF TGTGCCATCAGTGAGATACAGGGGGCTGGGGAGCAGTACTTC
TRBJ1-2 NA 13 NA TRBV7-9 CASSLGGFGGYTF TGTGCCAGCAGCTTGGGGGGGTTTGGTGGCTACACCTTC
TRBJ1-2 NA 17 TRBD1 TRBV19 CASSIGGTVGSPYGYTF TGTGCCAGTAGTATAGGCGGGACAGTAGGGTCCCCCTATGGCTACACCTTC
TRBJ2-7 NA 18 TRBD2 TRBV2 CASSADRVAGASYYEQYF TGTGCCAGCAGCGCCGACCGGGTAGCGGGCGCGTCTTACTACGAGCAGTACTTC
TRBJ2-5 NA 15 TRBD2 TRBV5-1 CASSLALAGPETQYF TGCGCCAGCAGCTTGGCCTTAGCGGGGCCCGAGACCCAGTACTTC
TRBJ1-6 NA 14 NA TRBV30 CAWSVLDANSPLHF TGTGCCTGGAGTGTACTCGATGCGAATTCACCCCTCCACTTT
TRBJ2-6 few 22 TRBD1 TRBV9 CASSVGRWQGAWNSSGANVLTF TGTGCCAGCAGCGTCGGTAGGTGGCAGGGGGCGTGGAATTCCTCTGGGGCCAACGTCCTGACTTTC
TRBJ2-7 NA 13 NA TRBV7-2 CASSFPGRYEQYF TGTGCCAGCAGCTTTCCGGGTCGCTACGAGCAGTACTTC
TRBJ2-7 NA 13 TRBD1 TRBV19 CASSPGQGGEQYF TGTGCCAGTAGTCCGGGACAGGGGGGCGAGCAGTACTTC
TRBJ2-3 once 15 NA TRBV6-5 CASSSLGANTDTQYF TGTGCCAGCAGTTCTCTGGGGGCCAACACAGATACGCAGTATTTT
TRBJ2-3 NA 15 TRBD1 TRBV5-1 CASSLTGGRADTQYF TGCGCCAGCAGCCTCACAGGGGGACGGGCAGATACGCAGTATTTT
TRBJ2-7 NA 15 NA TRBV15 CATSKRVVESGEQYF TGTGCCACCAGCAAGCGAGTAGTGGAGTCCGGCGAGCAGTACTTC
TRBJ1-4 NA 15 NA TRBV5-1 CASSLEGGDHEKLFF TGCGCCAGCAGCTTGGAAGGAGGAGACCATGAAAAACTGTTTTTT
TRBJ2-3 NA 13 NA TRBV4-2 CASSPRGPDTQYF TGTGCCAGCAGCCCCAGGGGTCCGGATACGCAGTATTTT
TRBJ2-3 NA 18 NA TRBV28 CASSFITAQGWTADTQYF TGTGCCAGCAGTTTTATTACGGCGCAGGGGTGGACGGCAGATACGCAGTATTTT
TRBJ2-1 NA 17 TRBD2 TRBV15 CATSRDWASGERADQFF TGTGCCACCAGCAGAGATTGGGCTAGCGGTGAGAGGGCTGATCAGTTCTTC
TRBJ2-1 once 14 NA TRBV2 CASTPLGGRGEQFF TGTGCCAGCACCCCGTTGGGGGGACGGGGTGAGCAGTTCTTC
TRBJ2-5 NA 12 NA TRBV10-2 CASSELVYTQYF TGCGCCAGCAGTGAGCTAGTTTACACCCAGTACTTC
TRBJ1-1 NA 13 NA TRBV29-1 CSVEEGAATEAFF TGCAGCGTTGAAGAGGGGGCGGCCACTGAAGCTTTCTTT
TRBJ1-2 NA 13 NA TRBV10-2 CASSETNRYGYTF TGCGCCAGCAGTGAGACGAACAGATATGGCTACACCTTC
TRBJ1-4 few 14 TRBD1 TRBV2 CASTVGTGGEKLFF TGTGCCAGCACCGTAGGGACAGGGGGGGAAAAACTGTTTTTT
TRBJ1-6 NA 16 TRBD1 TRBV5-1 CASSLGGTGYNSPLHF TGCGCCAGCAGCTTGGGAGGGACAGGCTATAATTCACCCCTCCACTTT
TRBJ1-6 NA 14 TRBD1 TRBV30 CAWSPGTGSSPLHF TGTGCCTGGAGTCCCGGGACAGGGAGTTCACCCCTCCACTTT